This T cell receptor (beta chain) was identified in a study of blood T cell repertoires in COVID-19. Study overall: The United States, Italy and Spain supplied acute and convalescent COVID-19 samples. T cells, B-cell-depleted T cells, or PBMCs supplied cDNA or gDNA.

Measured with immunoSEQ multiplex PCR; TCRdb has only the in-frame clones, and not every one. The sample shows 18,000 or so clones, approximately 91% of them seen only once. The CDR3 contains 15 residues. Between the trimmed V and J ends, which lost 1 base and 1 base, there was a span of 8 bases. Germline lookup yields CDR1 KGHSH and CDR2 LQKENI. The sample taken for sequencing was peripheral blood. The chain recombines TRBV18 with TRBJ2-1; tentative D call: TRBD1 (5 bases). This clonotype originated in a man in his forties with active COVID-19. The CDR3 reads CASSPQPGSYNEQFF. CDR3 coding DNA: TGTGCCAGCTCACCACAGCCAGGGTCCTACAATGAGCAGTTCTTC.